This T cell receptor (beta chain) was recovered during a study of response to subunit inactivated influenza vaccine. This clonotype was detected a few times. J gave up 2 bases and V 5 bases, and 7 bases lay outside the gene matches. Germline V gives CDR1 MNHEY, CDR2 SMNVEV (reference sequence). The CDR3 runs to 16 residues. TCRdb fed the RT-PCR reads into MiXCR, producing one record per CDR3 protein. The sample shows 500,000 to 600,000 distinct CDR3 sequences, around 10% of them seen only once. This sample also belongs to another study, concerning T cells expressing NK-cell markers. From that report: 5'RACE template switching with UMIs produced the TCR beta cDNA. With respect to HCMV, most of the eight sequenced donors were seropositive, and one was seronegative. Dominant NKG2C+ clonotypes made up roughly 1.0-7.5% of CD8+ T cells in six donors. Leadership of the CD3+CD56-NKG2C+ fraction also belonged to these clonotypes in several donors.

The rearrangement joins TRBV27 to TRBJ2-1, with 9 bases that match TRBD2. The source material was PBMCs from blood, sampled on the day of vaccination. The sequence came from a man in his fifties or sixties who received an inactivated influenza vaccine. The CDR3 DNA reads TGTGCCAGCAGTCCCGTGCTAGCGGGGCCCTACAATGAGCAGTTCTTC. Protein: CASSPVLAGPYNEQFF.